This T cell receptor (beta chain) was recovered during a study of T cells in Graves' hyperthyroidism and ophthalmopathy. Looking at the study overall: The blood sample was taken at first diagnosis, before treatment began.

V was trimmed by 0 bases and J by 1 base, leaving 10 bases between them. The CDR3 totals 16 residues. Germline-derived CDR1 and CDR2 are SGHDN and FVKESK. Aged 18 to 65, the patients had hyperthyroidism that was newly diagnosed and had lasted under 2 months. In making diagnoses, clinical symptoms, serum thyroxine and TRAb, thyroid ultrasound and orbital computed tomography were all used. Isolation of PBMCs was performed on about 10 ml fresh peripheral blood. Amplification targeted TCR beta CDR3 regions from RNA transcripts. HTBI primers were the set used in a first-round RT-PCR of the TCR CDR3. TCRdb reanalysed the multiplex PCR reads using MiXCR and keeps one entry per CDR3 protein. The sample comprises 300,000 to 500,000 distinct CDR3 sequences, 15% of which are singletons, and around a third rests with the top ten.

The receptor comes from a woman in her 30s with Graves' hyperthyroidism. This chain joins TRBV14 and TRBJ2-1; D not certain. The sample consisted of blood. The chain's CDR3 is CASSQDRLSSYNEQFF. CDR3 bases: TGTGCCAGCAGCCAAGATCGCCTATCGTCCTACAATGAGCAGTTCTTC.